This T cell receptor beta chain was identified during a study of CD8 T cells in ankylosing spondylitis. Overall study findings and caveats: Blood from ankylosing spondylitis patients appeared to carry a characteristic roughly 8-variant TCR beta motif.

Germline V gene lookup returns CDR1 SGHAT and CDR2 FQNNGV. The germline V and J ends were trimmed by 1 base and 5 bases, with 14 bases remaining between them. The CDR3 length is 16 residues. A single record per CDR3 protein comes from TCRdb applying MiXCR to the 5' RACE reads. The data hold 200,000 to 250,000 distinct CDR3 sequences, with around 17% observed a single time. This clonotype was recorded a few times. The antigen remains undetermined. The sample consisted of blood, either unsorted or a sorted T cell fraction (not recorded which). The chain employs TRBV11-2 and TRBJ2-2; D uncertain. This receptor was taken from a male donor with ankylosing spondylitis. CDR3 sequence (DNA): TGTGCCAGCAGCTTAGTCCTGACCGCCAGAACCGGGGAGCTGTTTTTT. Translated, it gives CASSLVLTARTGELFF.